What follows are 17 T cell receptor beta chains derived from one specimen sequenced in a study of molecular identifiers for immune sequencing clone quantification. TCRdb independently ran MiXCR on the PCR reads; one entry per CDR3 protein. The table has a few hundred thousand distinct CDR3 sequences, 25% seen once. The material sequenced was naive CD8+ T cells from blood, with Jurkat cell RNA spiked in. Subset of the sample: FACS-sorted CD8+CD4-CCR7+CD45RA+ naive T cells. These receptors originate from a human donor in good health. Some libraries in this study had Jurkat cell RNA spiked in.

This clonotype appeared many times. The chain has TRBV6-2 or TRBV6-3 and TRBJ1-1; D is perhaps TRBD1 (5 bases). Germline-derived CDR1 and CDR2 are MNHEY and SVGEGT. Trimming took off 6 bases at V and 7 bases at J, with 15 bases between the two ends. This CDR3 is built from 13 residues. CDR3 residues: CASSRDLRDEAFF. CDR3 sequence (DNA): TGTGCCAGCAGCCGGGACCTGAGGGATGAAGCTTTCTTT.

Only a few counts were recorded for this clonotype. The CDR3: CASSPLAGSGRPYEQYF. The DNA for the CDR3 is TGTGCCAGCAGCCCCCTGGCCGGGAGCGGGAGACCCTACGAGCAGTACTTC. The V gene is TRBV4-2, the J gene TRBJ2-7; 8 bases line up with TRBD2. This CDR3 has 17 amino acids. The J segment lost 2 bases and the V segment lost 4 bases, leaving 13 bases of the junction unmatched. The germline gives CDR1 LGHNA, CDR2 YNFKEQ.

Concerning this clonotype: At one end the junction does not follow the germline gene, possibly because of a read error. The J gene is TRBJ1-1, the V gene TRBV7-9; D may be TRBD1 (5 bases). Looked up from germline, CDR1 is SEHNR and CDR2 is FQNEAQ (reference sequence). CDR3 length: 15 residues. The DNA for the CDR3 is TGTGCCAGCAGCTTAGTCGGTGGCAGGGAAACTGAAGCTTACTTT. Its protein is CASSLVGGRETEAYF.

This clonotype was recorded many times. CDR3 DNA: TGTGCCAGCAGCATCTCAGACAGCAGCAATCAGCCCCAGCATTTT. The encoded protein is CASSISDSSNQPQHF. This rearrangement joins TRBV5-6 to TRBJ1-5; D is perhaps TRBD1 (5 bases). The CDR3 has 15 residues. The V end was cut by 4 bases, the J end by 1 base, with 12 bases between. Per germline, CDR1 SGHDT and CDR2 YYEEEE.

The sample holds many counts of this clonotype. CDR3 in amino acids: CASSLVYRGSNEKLFF. CDR3 DNA: TGCGCCAGCAGCTTGGTATACAGGGGTTCCAATGAAAAACTGTTTTTT. V gene TRBV5-1 combines with J gene TRBJ1-4, with 7 bases that match TRBD1. Trimming at V came to 0 bases and at J to 5 bases, leaving 7 bases not matched to a gene. CDR1 is SGHRS, CDR2 YFSETQ, per germline. The CDR3 contains 16 residues. The entire variable domain, with the rest obtained from reference TRBV5-1 and TRBJ1-4, is as follows: KAGVTQTPRYLIKTRGQQVTLSCSPISGHRSVSWYQQTPGQGLQFLFEYFSETQRNKGNFPGRFSGRQFSNSRSEMNVSTLELGDSALYLCASSLVYRGSNEKLFFGSGTQLSVL.

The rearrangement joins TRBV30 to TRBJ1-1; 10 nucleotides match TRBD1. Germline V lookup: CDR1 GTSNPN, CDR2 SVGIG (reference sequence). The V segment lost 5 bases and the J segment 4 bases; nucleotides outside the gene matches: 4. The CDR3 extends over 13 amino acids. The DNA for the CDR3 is TGTGCCTGGCAGAGGACAGGGGGCACTGAAGCTTTCTTT. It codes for CAWQRTGGTEAFF.

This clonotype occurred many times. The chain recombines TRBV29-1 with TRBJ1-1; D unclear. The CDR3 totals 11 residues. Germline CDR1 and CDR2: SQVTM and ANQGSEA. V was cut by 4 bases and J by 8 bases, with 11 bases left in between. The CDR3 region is CSVVAATEAFF. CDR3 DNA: TGCAGCGTTGTGGCGGCCACCGAAGCTTTCTTT.

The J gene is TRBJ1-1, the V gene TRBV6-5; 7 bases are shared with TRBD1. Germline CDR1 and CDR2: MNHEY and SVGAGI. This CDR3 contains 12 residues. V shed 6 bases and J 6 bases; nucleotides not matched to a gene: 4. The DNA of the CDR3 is TGTGCCAGCAGGACAGGGTTCGCTGAAGCTTTCTTT. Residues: CASRTGFAEAFF.

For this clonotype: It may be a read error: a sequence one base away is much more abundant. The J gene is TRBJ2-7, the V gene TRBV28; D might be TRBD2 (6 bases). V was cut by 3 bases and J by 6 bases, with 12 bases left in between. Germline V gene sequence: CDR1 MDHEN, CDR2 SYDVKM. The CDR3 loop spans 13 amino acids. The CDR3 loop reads CASSLEGRCEQYF. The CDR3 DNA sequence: TGTGCCAGCAGTTTGGAGGGGCGCTGCGAGCAGTACTTC.

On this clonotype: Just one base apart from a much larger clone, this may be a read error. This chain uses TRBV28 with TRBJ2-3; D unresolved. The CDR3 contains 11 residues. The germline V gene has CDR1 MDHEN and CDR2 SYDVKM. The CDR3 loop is CANSAPDTQYF. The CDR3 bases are TGTGCCAACAGTGCCCCAGATACGCAGTATTTT.

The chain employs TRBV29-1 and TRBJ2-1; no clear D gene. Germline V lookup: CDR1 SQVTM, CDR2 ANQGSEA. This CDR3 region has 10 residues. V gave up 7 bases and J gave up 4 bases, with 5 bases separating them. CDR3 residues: CSARYNEQFF. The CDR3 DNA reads TGCAGCGCAAGATACAATGAGCAGTTCTTC.

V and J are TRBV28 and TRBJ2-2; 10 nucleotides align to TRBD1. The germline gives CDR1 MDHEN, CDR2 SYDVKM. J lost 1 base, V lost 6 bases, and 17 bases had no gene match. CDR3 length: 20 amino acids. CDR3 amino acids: CASSLYNTVTGGRNTGELFF. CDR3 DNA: TGTGCCAGCAGCCTATATAACACCGTGACAGGGGGCCGGAACACCGGGGAGCTGTTTTTT.

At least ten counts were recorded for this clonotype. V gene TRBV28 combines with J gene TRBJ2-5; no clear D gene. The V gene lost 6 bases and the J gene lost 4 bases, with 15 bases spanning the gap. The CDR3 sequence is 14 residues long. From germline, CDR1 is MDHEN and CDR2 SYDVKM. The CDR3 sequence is CASSPGLSRETQYF. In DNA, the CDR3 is TGTGCCAGCAGCCCGGGTCTCTCGCGAGAGACCCAGTACTTC.

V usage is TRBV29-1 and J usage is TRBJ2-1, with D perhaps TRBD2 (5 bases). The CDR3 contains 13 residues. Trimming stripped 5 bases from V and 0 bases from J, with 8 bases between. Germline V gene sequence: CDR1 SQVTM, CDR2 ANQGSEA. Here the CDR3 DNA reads TGCAGCGTTTGGGAGAGCTCCTACAATGAGCAGTTCTTC. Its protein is CSVWESSYNEQFF.

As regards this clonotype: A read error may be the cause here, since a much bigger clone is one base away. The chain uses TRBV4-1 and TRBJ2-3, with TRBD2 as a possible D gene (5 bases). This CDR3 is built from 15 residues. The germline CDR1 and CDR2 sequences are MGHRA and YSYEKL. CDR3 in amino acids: CASSQDRGISDAQYF. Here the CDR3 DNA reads TGCGCCAGCAGCCAAGATCGGGGAATCTCAGATGCGCAGTATTTT.

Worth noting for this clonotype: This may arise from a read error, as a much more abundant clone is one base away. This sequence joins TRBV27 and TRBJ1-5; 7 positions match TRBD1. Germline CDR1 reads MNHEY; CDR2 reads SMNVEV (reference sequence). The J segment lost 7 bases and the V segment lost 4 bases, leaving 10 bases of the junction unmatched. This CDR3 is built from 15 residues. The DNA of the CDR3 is TGTGCCAGCAGTTCCCAAGGGGGCTTGCCCCAGCCCCAGCATTTT. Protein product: CASSSQGGLPQPQHF.

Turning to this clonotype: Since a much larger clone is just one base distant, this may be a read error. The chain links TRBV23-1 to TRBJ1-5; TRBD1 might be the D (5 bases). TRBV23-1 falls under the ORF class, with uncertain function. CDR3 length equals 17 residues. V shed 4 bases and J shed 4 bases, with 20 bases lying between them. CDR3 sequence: CASSRSWGKQVNQPQHF. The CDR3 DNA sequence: TGCGCCAGCAGTCGATCTTGGGGGAAACAAGTAAATCAGCCCCAGCATTTT.